This TCR beta chain derives from a study of blood T cell repertoires in COVID-19. Study information: In each case, the material was cDNA or gDNA derived from T cells, B-cell-depleted T cells, or PBMCs.

Profiling relied on immunoSEQ multiplex PCR, and the TCRdb table lists in-frame clones only, not all of them. The data contain around 300,000 clones, approximately 90% of them singletons. The CDR3 is made up of 16 amino acids. The TCR originated in a young woman with active or convalescent COVID-19. The chain recombines TRBV21-1 with TRBJ1-2. TRBV21-1 is shown as a pseudogene. Sequencing input: peripheral blood. CDR3 nucleotides: TGTGCCAGCAGCAAAGGTGGAGGAGCAGCTAACTATGGCTACACCTTC. Amino acid sequence: CASSKGGGAANYGYTF.